The present T cell receptor (beta chain) was sequenced within a study of T cell responses to AZD1222 COVID-19 vaccine. Findings and caveats of the study: Clonal diversity may have been underestimated in mostly white British donors. Spike-specific TCR breadth and depth went up after people got two AZD1222 doses.

With regard to this clone: Its cognate antigen is unknown.

The V gene's germline CDR1 is MDHEN and CDR2 SYDVKM. The V gene lost 4 bases and the J gene lost 0 bases, with 11 bases spanning the gap. The CDR3 is 15 residues long. Second-dose recipients at about 4 or about 12 weeks were treated as one pooled group. Repertoires were generated with immunoSEQ multiplex PCR, while TCRdb's copy carries only in-frame clones and drops some. The sample shows around 99,000 clones, 80% to 95% of them seen only once. This chain joins TRBV28 and TRBJ2-3; possible D gene TRBD2, 7 bases. Material: peripheral blood, obtained 28 days after the second AZD1222 dose. The TCR sequence derives from an adult who received the AZD1222 COVID-19 vaccine. CDR3 amino acids: CASSSRGGSTDTQYF. For the CDR3, the DNA is TGTGCCAGCAGTTCGAGGGGGGGGAGCACAGATACGCAGTATTTT.